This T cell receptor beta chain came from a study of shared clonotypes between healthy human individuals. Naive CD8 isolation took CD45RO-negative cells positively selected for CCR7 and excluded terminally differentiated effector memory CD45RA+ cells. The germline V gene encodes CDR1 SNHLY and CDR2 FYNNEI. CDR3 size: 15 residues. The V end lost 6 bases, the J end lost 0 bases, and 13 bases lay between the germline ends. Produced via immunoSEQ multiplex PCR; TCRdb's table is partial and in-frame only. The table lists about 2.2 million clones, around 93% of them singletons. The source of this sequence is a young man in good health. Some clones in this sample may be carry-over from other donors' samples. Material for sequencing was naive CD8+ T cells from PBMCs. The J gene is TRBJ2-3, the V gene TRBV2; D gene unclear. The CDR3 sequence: CASSAAYYSTDTQYF. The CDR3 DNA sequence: TGTGCCAGCAGCGCTGCGTACTACAGCACAGATACGCAGTATTTT.